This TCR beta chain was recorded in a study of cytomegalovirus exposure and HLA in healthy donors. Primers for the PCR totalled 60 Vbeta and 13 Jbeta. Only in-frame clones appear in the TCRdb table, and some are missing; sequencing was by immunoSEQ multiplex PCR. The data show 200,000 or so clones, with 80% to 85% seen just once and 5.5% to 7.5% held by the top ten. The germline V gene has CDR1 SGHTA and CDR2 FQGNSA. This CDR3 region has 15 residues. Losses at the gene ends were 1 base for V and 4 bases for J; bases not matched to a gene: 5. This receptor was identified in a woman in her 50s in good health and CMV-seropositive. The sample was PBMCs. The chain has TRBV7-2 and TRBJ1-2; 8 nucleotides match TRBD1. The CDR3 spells CASSLDRTGSYGYTF. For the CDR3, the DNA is TGTGCCAGCAGCTTAGACCGGACAGGGTCCTATGGCTACACCTTC.